What follows are 13 T cell receptor beta chains derived from one specimen sequenced in a study of low-dose radiotherapy and immunotherapy resistance in tumors. First-strand cDNA relied on TRAV- and TRBV-specific primers spanning alpha and beta chains. Using a constant-region primer together with a V-primer adapter, TCRs were subjected to 20 to 25 PCR cycles of amplification. TCRdb re-called the reads through MiXCR, storing one row per CDR3 protein. The sample holds about 97,000 distinct CDR3 sequences, about 20% seen once. Regarding time point: after trial treatment. The treatment: LDRT plus nivolumab, ipilimumab, low-dose cyclophosphamide and aspirin (RACIN trial). The sample in question was PBMCs, obtained after low-dose radiotherapy plus immunotherapy. The receptors come from a male donor with prostate cancer.

The chain employs TRBV6-1 and TRBJ2-3; TRBD2 is a possible D gene (6 bases). This CDR3 contains 12 residues. The V end was cut by 5 bases, the J end by 7 bases, with 10 bases between. Germline V gives CDR1 MNHNS, CDR2 SASEGT. As DNA, the CDR3 is TGTGCCAGCAGTTCGGGACTGCATACGCAGTATTTT. Protein product: CASSSGLHTQYF.

About this clonotype: A much larger clone lies one base from this, so it may be a read error. The chain links TRBV3-1 to TRBJ2-2; D is unresolved. Germline CDR1 and CDR2: LGHDT and YNNKEL (reference sequence). There are 11 residues in the CDR3. V dropped 6 bases and J dropped 3 bases, with 2 bases sitting between them. This CDR3 is CASRDTGELFF. The CDR3 coding sequence is TGTGCCAGCAGAGACACCGGGGAGCTGTTTTTT.

V usage is TRBV5-1 and J usage is TRBJ1-1; D not resolved. CDR1 SGHRS and CDR2 YFSETQ come from the germline V gene. Trimming removed 1 base at V and 1 base at J, with 8 bases between. The CDR3 length is 14 residues. The chain's CDR3 is CASSLSTRNTEAFF. In nucleotides, the CDR3 is TGCGCCAGCAGCTTGTCTACAAGGAACACTGAAGCTTTCTTT.

The table lists this clonotype with many counts. The chain links TRBV6-2 or TRBV6-3 to TRBJ2-1; D may be TRBD1 (6 bases). Trimming removed 5 bases at V and 0 bases at J, with 11 bases between. Germline V lookup: CDR1 MNHEY, CDR2 SVGEGT. There are 15 residues in the CDR3. The CDR3 DNA reads as TGTGCCAGCAGTGAGGACAGCAACTCCTACAATGAGCAGTTCTTC. It yields the protein CASSEDSNSYNEQFF.

This clonotype has at least ten counts. The chain links TRBV5-4 to TRBJ2-1; a weak D match, TRBD2 (6 bases). This CDR3 has 17 amino acids. In germline, CDR1 is SGHNT, CDR2 YYREEE (reference sequence). Trimming removed 4 bases at V and 0 bases at J, with 17 bases between. The CDR3 DNA is TGTGCCAGCAGCCCCGAGGGAGGCCAGAGCTCCTACAATGAGCAGTTCTTC. This encodes CASSPEGGQSSYNEQFF.

This clonotype has at least ten counts. This chain connects TRBV11-2 to TRBJ2-3, with D possibly being TRBD1 (5 bases). This CDR3 contains 13 residues. Germline assignment: CDR1 SGHAT and CDR2 FQNNGV. The ends were cut back, 1 base at V and 4 bases at J, with 6 bases in the middle. CDR3 sequence (DNA): TGTGCCAGCAGCTTAGGCAGGGCAGATACGCAGTATTTT. This gives the protein CASSLGRADTQYF.

Of note for this clonotype: A far larger clone is one base from this, pointing to a likely read error. The chain couples TRBV6-1 to TRBJ1-3, with D perhaps TRBD1 (6 bases). The CDR3 runs to 15 residues. Germline CDR1 reads MNHNS; CDR2 reads SASEGT. The CDR3 sequence is CASGYTGSTGDTIYF. The CDR3 region has the DNA TGTGCCAGCGGTTACACAGGGTCCACTGGAGACACCATATATTTT.

This clonotype was observed many times. The chain couples TRBV6-6 to TRBJ2-7; 7 nucleotides match TRBD1. The CDR3 is 15 amino acids. In germline, CDR1 is MNHNY, CDR2 SVGAGI (reference sequence). V lost 6 bases to trimming and J lost 2 bases; unmatched junction nucleotides: 10. The CDR3 sequence is CASSRPTGRAYEQYF. The CDR3 DNA is TGTGCCAGCAGCCGCCCGACAGGGCGCGCCTACGAGCAGTACTTC.

This clonotype came up many times. The chain has TRBV5-6 and TRBJ1-4; D ambiguous. This CDR3 has 15 residues. V shed 4 bases and J shed 3 bases, with 13 bases lying between them. CDR1 is SGHDT, CDR2 YYEEEE, per germline. The CDR3 nucleotides are TGTGCCAGCAGCACCCCGGGAGACCCTAATGAAAAACTGTTTTTT. Translation: CASSTPGDPNEKLFF.

The rearrangement joins TRBV28 to TRBJ1-5, with a weak D call TRBD1 (5 bases). Germline loops: CDR1 MDHEN, CDR2 SYDVKM. The CDR3 totals 14 residues. V was cut by 3 bases and J by 4 bases, with 10 bases left in between. The CDR3 DNA reads TGTGCCAGCAGTTTCGCCGGGGGTAATCAGCCCCAGCATTTT. Encoded protein: CASSFAGGNQPQHF. Using reference TRBV28 and TRBJ1-5 for the parts outside the CDR3, the full variable domain is DVKVTQSSRYLVKRTGEKVFLECVQDMDHENMFWYRQDPGLGLRLIYFSYDVKMKEKGDIPEGYSVSREKKERFSLILESASTNQTSMYLCASSFAGGNQPQHFGDGTRLSIL.

This clonotype was observed many times. This sequence joins TRBV20-1 and TRBJ1-1; 10 bases agree with TRBD1. Germline CDR1 reads DFQATT; CDR2 reads SNEGSKA (reference sequence). J was trimmed by 1 base and V by 5 bases; bases with no gene match: 13. The CDR3 has 17 amino acids. The CDR3 DNA follows: TGCAGTGCTTCTTCGGGGACAGGGGTGGCCTCGAACACTGAAGCTTTCTTT. It codes for CSASSGTGVASNTEAFF.

This clonotype was seen once. The chain is built from TRBV6-5 and TRBJ2-4; D is ambiguous. CDR3 length: 14 residues. V lost 7 bases, J lost 1 base, and 11 bases lay in between. The V gene's germline CDR1 is MNHEY and CDR2 SVGAGI. CDR3 residues: CASTNSAAKNIQYF. CDR3 DNA sequence: TGTGCCAGCACGAATTCTGCGGCCAAAAACATTCAGTACTTC.

This clonotype was observed at least ten times. V is TRBV21-1 and J is TRBJ1-5. TRBV21-1 is marked as a pseudogene. This CDR3 contains 14 residues. The CDR3 loop is CASSLERIGQPQHF. DNA of the CDR3: TGTGCCAGCAGCCTAGAAAGGATCGGTCAGCCCCAGCATTTT.